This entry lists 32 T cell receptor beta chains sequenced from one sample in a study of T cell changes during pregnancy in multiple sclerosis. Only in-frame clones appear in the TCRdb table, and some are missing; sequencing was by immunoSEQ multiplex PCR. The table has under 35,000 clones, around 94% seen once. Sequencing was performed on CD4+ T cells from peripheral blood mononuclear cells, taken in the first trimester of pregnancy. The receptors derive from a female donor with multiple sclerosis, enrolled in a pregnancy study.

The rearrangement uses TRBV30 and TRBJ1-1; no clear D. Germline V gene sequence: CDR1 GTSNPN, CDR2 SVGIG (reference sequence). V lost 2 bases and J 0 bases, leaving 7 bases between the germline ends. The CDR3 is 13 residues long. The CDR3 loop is CAWSRGLNTEAFF. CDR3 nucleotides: TGTGCCTGGAGTAGAGGGCTGAACACTGAAGCTTTCTTT.

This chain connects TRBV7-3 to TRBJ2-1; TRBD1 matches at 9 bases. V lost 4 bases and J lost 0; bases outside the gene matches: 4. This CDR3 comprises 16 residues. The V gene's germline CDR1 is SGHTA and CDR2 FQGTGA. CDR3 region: CASSWDRDRSYNEQFF. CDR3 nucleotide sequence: TGTGCCAGCAGCTGGGACAGGGATCGCTCCTACAATGAGCAGTTCTTC.

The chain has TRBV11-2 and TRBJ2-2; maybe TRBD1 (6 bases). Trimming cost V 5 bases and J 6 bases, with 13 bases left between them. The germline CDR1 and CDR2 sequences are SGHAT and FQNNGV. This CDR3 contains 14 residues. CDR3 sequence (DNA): TGTGCCAGCAGCCAACAGGGAATGGCCGGGGAGCTGTTTTTT. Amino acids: CASSQQGMAGELFF.

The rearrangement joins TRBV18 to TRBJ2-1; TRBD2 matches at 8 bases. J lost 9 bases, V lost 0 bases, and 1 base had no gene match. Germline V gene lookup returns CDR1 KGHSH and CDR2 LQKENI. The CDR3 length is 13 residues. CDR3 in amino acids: CASSPPLAGEQFF. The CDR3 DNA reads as TGTGCCAGCTCACCACCCCTAGCGGGTGAGCAGTTCTTC.

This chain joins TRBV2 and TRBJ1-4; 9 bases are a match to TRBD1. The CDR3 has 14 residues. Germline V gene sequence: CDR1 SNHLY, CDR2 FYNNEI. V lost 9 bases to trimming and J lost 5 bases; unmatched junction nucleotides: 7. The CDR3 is CASLRDRGNEKLFF. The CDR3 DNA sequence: TGTGCCAGTCTCCGAGACAGGGGGAATGAAAAACTGTTTTTT.

The CDR3 nucleotides are TGTGCCAGCAGCCCCTACGGGGGGGCGACAGATACGCAGTATTTT. Translated, it gives CASSPYGGATDTQYF. The rearrangement links TRBV5-6 to TRBJ2-3, with 8 bases matching TRBD2. V was clipped by 4 bases and J by 3 bases; unmatched bases: 7. The CDR3 has 15 residues. The germline V gene encodes CDR1 SGHDT and CDR2 YYEEEE.

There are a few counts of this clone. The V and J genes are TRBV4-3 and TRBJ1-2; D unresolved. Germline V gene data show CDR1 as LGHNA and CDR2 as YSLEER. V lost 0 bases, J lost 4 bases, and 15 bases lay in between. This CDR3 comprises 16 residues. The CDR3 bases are TGCGCCAGCAGCCAAGATACCCGACGGGAGGGCTATGGCTACACCTTC. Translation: CASSQDTRREGYGYTF.

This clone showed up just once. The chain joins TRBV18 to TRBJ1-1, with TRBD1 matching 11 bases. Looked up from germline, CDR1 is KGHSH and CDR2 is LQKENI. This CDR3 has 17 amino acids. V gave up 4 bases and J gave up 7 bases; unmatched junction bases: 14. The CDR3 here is CASSQPTWTGGANEAFF. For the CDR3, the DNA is TGTGCCAGCTCACAACCTACCTGGACAGGGGGCGCAAATGAAGCTTTCTTT. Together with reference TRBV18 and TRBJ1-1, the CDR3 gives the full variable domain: NAGVMQNPRHLVRRRGQEARLRCSPMKGHSHVYWYRQLPEEGLKFMVYLQKENIIDESGMPKERFSAEFPKEGPSILRIQQVVRGDSAAYFCASSQPTWTGGANEAFFGQGTRLTVV.

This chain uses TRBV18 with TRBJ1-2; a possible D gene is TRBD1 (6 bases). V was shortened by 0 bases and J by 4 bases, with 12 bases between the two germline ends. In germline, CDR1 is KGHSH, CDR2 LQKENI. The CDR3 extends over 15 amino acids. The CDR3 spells CASSPPSGAGYGYTF. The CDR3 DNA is TGTGCCAGCTCACCACCTTCAGGGGCTGGCTATGGCTACACCTTC.

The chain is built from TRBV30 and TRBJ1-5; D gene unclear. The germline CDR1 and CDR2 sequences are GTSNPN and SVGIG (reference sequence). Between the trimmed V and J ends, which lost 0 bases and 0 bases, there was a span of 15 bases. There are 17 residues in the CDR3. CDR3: CAWSVNLDSLSNQPQHF. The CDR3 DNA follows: TGTGCCTGGAGTGTAAATTTAGACTCCCTTAGCAATCAGCCCCAGCATTTT.

DNA for the CDR3: TGCGCCAGCAGCTCCGGGGGGGCCGGTCCATTCCAAGAGACCCAGTACTTC. Translation: CASSSGGAGPFQETQYF. This sequence joins TRBV5-1 and TRBJ2-5; 8 bases map to TRBD2. The germline V gene encodes CDR1 SGHRS and CDR2 YFSETQ. CDR3 length: 17 amino acids. V shed 3 bases, J shed 1 base, and the junction held 11 bases outside the gene matches.

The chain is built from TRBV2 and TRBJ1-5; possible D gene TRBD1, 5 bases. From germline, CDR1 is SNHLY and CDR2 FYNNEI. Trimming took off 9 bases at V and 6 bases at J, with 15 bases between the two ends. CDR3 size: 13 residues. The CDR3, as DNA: TGTGCCAGTTGGGGGGAGGGGACTCAGCCCCAGCATTTT. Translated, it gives CASWGEGTQPQHF.

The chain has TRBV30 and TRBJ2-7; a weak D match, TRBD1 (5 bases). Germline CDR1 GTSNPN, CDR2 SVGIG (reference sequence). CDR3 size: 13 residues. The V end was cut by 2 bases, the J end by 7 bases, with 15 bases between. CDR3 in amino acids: CAWSRQGLGEQYF. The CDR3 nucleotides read TGTGCCTGGAGTCGCCAGGGCCTCGGGGAGCAGTACTTC.

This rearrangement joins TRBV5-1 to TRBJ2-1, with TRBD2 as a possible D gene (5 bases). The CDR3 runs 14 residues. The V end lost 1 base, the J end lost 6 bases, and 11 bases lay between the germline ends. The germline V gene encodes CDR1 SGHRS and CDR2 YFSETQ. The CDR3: CASSLSLRGNEQFF. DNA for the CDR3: TGCGCCAGCAGCTTGAGCCTTCGGGGCAATGAGCAGTTCTTC.

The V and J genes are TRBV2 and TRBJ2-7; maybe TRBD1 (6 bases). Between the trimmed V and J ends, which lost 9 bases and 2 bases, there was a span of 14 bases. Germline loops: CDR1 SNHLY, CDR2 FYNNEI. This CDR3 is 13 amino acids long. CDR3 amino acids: CASLRGGTYEQYF. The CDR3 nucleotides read TGTGCCAGTTTGAGAGGGGGAACCTACGAGCAGTACTTC.

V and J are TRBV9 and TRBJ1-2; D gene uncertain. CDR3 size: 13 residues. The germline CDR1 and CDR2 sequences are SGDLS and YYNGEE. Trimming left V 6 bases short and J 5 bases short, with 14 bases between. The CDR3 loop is CASTRDRGYGYTF. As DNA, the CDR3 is TGTGCCAGCACCAGAGACCGGGGTTATGGCTACACCTTC.

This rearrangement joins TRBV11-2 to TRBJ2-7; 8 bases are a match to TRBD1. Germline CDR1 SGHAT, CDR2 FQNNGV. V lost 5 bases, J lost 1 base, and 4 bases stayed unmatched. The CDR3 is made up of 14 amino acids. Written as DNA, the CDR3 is TGTGCCAGCAGCCGGGACAGGTCTTCCTACGAGCAGTACTTC. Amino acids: CASSRDRSSYEQYF.

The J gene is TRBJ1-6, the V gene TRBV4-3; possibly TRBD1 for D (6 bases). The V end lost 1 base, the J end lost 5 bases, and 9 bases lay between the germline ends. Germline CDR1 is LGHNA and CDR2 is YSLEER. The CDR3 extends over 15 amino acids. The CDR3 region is CASSQGGTNNSPLHF. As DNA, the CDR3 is TGCGCCAGCAGCCAAGGGGGGACAAATAATTCACCCCTCCACTTT.

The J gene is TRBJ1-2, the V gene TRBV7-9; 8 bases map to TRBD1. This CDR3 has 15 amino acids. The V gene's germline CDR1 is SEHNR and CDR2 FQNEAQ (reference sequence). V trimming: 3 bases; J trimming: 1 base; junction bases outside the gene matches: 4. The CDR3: CASSLTGANNYGYTF. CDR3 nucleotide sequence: TGTGCCAGCAGCTTGACAGGGGCTAATAACTATGGCTACACCTTC. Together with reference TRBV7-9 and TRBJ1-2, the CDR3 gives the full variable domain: DTGVSQNPRHKITKRGQNVTFRCDPISEHNRLYWYRQTLGQGPEFLTYFQNEAQLEKSRLLSDRFSAERPKGSFSTLEIQRTEQGDSAMYLCASSLTGANNYGYTFGSGTRLTVV.

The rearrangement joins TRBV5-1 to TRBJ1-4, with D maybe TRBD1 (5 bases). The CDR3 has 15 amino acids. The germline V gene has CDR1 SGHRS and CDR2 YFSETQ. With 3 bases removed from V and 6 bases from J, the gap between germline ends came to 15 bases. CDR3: CASSSNGGVDEKLFF. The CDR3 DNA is TGCGCCAGCAGCTCAAATGGGGGGGTAGATGAAAAACTGTTTTTT.

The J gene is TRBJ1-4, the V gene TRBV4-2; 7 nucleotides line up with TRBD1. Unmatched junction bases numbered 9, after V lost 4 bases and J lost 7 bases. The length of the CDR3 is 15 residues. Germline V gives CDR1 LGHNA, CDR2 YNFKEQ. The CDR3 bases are TGTGCCAGCAGCCGGGGGGACAGTGAGTTTGAAAAACTGTTTTTT. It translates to CASSRGDSEFEKLFF.

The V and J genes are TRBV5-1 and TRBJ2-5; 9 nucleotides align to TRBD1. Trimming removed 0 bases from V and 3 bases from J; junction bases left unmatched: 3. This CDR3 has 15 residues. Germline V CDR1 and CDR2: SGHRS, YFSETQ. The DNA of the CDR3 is TGCGCCAGCAGCTTGGGTAGGACAGGGGAAGAGACCCAGTACTTC. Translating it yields CASSLGRTGEETQYF.

The CDR3 DNA reads TGTGCCAGCCAGGACAGGGGGTCGGTGGTGGATGGCTACACCTTC. This encodes CASQDRGSVVDGYTF. This chain joins TRBV19 and TRBJ1-2; 10 bases fit TRBD1. The junction had 13 bases not matched to a gene; V was cut back by 9 bases and J by 6 bases. Germline assignment: CDR1 LNHDA and CDR2 SQIVND (reference sequence). The CDR3 has 15 amino acids.

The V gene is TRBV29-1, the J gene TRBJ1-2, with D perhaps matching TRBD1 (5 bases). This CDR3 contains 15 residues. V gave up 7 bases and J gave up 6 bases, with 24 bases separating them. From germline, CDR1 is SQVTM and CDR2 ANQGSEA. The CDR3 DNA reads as TGCAGCGCCGACCCCACAGCGGGGGGTAGTGATGGCTACACCTTC. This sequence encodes CSADPTAGGSDGYTF. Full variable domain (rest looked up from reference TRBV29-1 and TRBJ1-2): SAVISQKPSRDICQRGTSLTIQCQVDSQVTMMFWYRQQPGQSLTLIATANQGSEATYESGFVIDKFPISRPNLTFSTLTVSNMSPEDSSIYLCSADPTAGGSDGYTFGSGTRLTVV.

The CDR3 nucleotides read TGTGCCAGCAGCTCTGGAGATGAGCAGTACTTC. This encodes CASSSGDEQYF. The J gene is TRBJ2-7, the V gene TRBV5-6; D call uncertain. This CDR3 has 11 residues. Per germline, CDR1 SGHDT and CDR2 YYEEEE. V lost 3 bases and J lost 7, with 8 bases in between.

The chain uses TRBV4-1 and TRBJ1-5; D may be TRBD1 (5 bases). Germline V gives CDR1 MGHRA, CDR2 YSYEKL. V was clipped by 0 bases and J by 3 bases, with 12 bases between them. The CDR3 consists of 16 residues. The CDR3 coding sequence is TGCGCCAGCAGCCAAGAGATCAGGGCATACAATCAGCCCCAGCATTTT. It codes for CASSQEIRAYNQPQHF.

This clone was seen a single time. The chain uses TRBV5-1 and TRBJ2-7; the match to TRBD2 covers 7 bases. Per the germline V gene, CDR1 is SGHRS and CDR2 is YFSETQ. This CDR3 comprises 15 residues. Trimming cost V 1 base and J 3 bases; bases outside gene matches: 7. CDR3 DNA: TGCGCCAGCAGCTTGTTGTCTAGCGGACACTACGAGCAGTACTTC. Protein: CASSLLSSGHYEQYF.

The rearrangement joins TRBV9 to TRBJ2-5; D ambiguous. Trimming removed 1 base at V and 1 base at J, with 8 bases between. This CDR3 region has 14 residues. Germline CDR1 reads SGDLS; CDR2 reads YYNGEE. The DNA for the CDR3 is TGTGCCAGCAGCGTAAGCCCAACCCAAGAGACCCAGTACTTC. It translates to CASSVSPTQETQYF.

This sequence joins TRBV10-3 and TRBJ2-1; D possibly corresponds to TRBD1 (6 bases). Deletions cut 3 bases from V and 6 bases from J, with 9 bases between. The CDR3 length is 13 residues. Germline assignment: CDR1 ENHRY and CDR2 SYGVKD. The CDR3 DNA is TGTGCCATCAGTGATTTAGGGGGCAATGAGCAGTTCTTC. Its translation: CAISDLGGNEQFF.

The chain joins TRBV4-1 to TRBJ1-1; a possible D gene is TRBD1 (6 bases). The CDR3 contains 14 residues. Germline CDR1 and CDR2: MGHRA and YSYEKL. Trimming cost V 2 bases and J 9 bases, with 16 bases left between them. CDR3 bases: TGCGCCAGCAGCCAACTCGGACAGAGAGACAAAGCTTTCTTT. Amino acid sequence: CASSQLGQRDKAFF.

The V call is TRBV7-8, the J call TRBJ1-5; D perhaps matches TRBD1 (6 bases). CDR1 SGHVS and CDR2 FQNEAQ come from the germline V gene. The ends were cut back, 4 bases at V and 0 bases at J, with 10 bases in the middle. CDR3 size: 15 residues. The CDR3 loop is CASSSGQFSNQPQHF. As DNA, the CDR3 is TGTGCCAGCAGCTCCGGACAGTTTAGCAATCAGCCCCAGCATTTT.

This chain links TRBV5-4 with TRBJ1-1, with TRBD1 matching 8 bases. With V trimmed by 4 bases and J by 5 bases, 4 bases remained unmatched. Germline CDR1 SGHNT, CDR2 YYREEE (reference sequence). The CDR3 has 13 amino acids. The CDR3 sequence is CASSVQGATEAFF. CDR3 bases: TGTGCCAGCAGCGTCCAGGGGGCGACTGAAGCTTTCTTT.